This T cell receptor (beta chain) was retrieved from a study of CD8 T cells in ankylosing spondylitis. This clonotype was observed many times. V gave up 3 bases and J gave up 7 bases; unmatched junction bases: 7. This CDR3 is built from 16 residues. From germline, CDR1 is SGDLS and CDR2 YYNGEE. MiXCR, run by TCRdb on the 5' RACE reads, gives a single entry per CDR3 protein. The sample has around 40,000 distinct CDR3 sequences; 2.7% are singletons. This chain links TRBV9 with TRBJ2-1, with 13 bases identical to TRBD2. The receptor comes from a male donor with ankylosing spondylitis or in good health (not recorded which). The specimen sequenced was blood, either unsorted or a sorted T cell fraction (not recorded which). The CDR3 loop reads CASSARGTSGINEQFF. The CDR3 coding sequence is TGTGCCAGCAGCGCTAGAGGGACTAGCGGGATTAATGAGCAGTTCTTC.